Sequencing of this TCR beta chain was carried out in a study of spatial heterogeneity in lung cancer. Looking at the study overall: Where they were available, follow-up PBMC samples were sequenced, at a median of approximately 2 years after resection.

Germline CDR1 SGDLS, CDR2 YYNGEE. Trimming removed 3 bases at V and 3 bases at J, with 10 bases between. The CDR3 covers 13 residues. Each TCR cDNA molecule carried a unique molecular identifier. TCRdb re-derived calls from the 5' RACE reads in MiXCR, one entry per CDR3 protein. The table has about 41,000 distinct CDR3 sequences, more than 9% seen once. This clonotype was recorded at least ten times. The time point here: blood at routine non-recurrence follow-up after resection. Whole RNA from tumor, nontumor lung or frozen PBMC was sequenced unsorted. Sequencing was performed on PBMCs, taken at follow-up. V gene TRBV9 combines with J gene TRBJ2-7, with D unclear. This clonotype was sampled from a female donor with early-stage non-small cell lung cancer. Here the CDR3 reads CASSARPHYEQYF. DNA of the CDR3: TGTGCCAGCAGCGCCAGGCCTCACTACGAGCAGTACTTC. The full variable domain, rest sourced from reference TRBV9 and TRBJ2-7, is DSGVTQTPKHLITATGQRVTLRCSPRSGDLSVYWYQQSLDQGLQFLIQYYNGEERAKGNILERFSAQQFPDLHSELNLSSLELGDSALYFCASSARPHYEQYFGPGTRLTVT.